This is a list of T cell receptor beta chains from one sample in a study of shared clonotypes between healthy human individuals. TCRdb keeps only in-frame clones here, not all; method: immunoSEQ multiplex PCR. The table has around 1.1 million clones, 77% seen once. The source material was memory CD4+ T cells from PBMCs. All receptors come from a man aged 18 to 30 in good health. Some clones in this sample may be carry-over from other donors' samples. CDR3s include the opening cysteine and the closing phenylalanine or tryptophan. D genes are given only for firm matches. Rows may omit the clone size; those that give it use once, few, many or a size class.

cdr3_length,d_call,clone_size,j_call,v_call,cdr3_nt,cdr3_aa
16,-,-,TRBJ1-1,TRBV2,TGTGCCAGCAGTCAGATCGGCGGGCCCTTGGACACTGAAGCTTTCTTT,CASSQIGGPLDTEAFF
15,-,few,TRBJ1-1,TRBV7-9,TGTGCCAGCAGCTTAGGAGGGTTAATGAACACTGAAGCTTTCTTT,CASSLGGLMNTEAFF
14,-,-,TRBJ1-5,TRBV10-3,TGTGCCATCAGTGACGGACAGCCGAATCAGCCCCAGCATTTT,CAISDGQPNQPQHF
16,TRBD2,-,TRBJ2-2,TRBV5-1,TGCGCCAGCAGCTTGGATCTAGCGGCGAACACCGGGGAGCTGTTTTTT,CASSLDLAANTGELFF
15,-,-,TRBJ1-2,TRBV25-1,TGTGCCAGCAGTGAATATACAGGTTCTAGCTATGGCTACACCTTC,CASSEYTGSSYGYTF
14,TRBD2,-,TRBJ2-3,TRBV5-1,TGCGCCAGCAACCCAGCGGGACGCACAGATACGCAGTATTTT,CASNPAGRTDTQYF
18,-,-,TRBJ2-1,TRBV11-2,TGTGCCAGCAGCCCCAGACTAGTTTCGTCGGGATCCTACAATGAGCAGTTCTTC,CASSPRLVSSGSYNEQFF
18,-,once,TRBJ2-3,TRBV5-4,TGTGCCAGCAGCCAAAACCGGGGTGTGGCCCGGTACACAGATACGCAGTATTTT,CASSQNRGVARYTDTQYF
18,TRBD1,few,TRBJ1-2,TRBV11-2,TGTGCCAGCAGCTTAGATCTTACCGGACAGGGATATAACTATGGCTACACCTTC,CASSLDLTGQGYNYGYTF
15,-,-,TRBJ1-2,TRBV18,TGTGCCAGCTCACCAACGGACGGCCGAAACTATGGCTACACCTTC,CASSPTDGRNYGYTF